Described below is a single T cell receptor (beta chain) sequence and its context. The data were obtained in a study of blood T cell repertoires in COVID-19. The wider study: Acute and convalescent COVID-19 specimens originated in the United States, Italy and Spain. PBMCs, B-cell-depleted T cells, or T cells provided the cDNA or gDNA that made up the material.

Original data processing: Scientists estimated how many nucleated cells there were by amplifying reference gene primers. The assay was immunoSEQ multiplex PCR, and TCRdb's table has in-frame clones only and misses some. D and trimming were read from the DNA, whereas the V and J calls and clone size are those reported in that table. The data contain 100,000 to 150,000 clones, 75% to 85% of them singletons. Losses at the gene ends were 0 bases for V and 5 bases for J; bases not matched to a gene: 3. Germline assignment: CDR1 SGHRS and CDR2 YFSETQ. This CDR3 comprises 15 residues. V is TRBV5-1 and J is TRBJ2-7, with 12 bases fitting TRBD2. The sequence was obtained from a woman in her forties or fifties with acute or convalescent COVID-19. The sequencing sample was made of peripheral blood. The CDR3 DNA sequence: TGCGCCAGCAGCTTGGGTTCTAGCGGGGGGGACGAGCAGTACTTC. Protein sequence: CASSLGSSGGDEQYF.